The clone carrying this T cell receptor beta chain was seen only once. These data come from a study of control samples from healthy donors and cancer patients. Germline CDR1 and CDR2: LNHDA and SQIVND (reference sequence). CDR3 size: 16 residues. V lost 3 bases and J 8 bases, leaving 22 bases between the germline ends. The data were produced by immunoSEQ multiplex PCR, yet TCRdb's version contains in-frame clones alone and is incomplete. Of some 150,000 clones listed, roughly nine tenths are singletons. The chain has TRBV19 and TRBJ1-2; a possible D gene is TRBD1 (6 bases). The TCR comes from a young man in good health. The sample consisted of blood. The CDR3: CASSILQTTGVGGYTF. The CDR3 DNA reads TGTGCCAGTAGTATCCTCCAAACGACAGGCGTAGGCGGCTACACCTTC.